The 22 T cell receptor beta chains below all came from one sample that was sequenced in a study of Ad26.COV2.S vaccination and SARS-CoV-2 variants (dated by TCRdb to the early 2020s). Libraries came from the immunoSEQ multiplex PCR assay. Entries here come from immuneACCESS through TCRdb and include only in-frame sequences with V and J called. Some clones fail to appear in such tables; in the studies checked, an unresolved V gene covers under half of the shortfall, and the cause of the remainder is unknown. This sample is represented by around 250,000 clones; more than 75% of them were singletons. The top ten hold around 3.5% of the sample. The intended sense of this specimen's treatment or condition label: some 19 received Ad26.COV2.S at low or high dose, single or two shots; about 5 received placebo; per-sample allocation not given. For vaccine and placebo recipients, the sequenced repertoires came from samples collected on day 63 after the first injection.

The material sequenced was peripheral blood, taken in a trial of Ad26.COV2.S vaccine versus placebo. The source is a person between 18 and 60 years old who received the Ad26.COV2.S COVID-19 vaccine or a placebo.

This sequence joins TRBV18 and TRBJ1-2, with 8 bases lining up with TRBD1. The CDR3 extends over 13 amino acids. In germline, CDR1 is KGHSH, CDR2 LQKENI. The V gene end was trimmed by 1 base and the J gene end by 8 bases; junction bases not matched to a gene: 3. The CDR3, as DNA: TGTGCCAGCTCACCACAGGACAGGGTGGGCTACACCTTC. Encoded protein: CASSPQDRVGYTF.

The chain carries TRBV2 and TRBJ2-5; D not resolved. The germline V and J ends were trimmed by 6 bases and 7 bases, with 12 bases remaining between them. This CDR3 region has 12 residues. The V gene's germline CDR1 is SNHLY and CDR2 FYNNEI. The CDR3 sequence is CASSTTGGTQYF. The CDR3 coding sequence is TGTGCCAGCAGCACGACCGGTGGGACCCAGTACTTC.

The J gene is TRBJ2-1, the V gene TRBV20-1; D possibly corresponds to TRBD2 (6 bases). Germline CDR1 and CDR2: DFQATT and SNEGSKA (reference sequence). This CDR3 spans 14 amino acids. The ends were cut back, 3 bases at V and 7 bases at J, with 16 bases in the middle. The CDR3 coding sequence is TGCAGTGCTAGTAGGGTGGGAGGTTATAATGAGCAGTTCTTC. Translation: CSASRVGGYNEQFF.

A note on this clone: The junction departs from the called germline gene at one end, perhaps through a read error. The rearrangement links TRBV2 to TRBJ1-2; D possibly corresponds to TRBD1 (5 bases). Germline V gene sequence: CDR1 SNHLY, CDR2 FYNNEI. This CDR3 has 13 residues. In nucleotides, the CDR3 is TGTGCCAGCAGTAAAGCGGGGGAGGGCGGCTACACCTTC. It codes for CASSKAGEGGYTF.

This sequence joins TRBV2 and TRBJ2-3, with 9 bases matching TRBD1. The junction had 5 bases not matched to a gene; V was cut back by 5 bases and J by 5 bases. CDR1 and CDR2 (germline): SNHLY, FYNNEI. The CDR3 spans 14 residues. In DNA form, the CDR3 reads TGTGCCAGCAGTTGGGGACAGGGAGGAGATACGCAGTATTTT. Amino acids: CASSWGQGGDTQYF.

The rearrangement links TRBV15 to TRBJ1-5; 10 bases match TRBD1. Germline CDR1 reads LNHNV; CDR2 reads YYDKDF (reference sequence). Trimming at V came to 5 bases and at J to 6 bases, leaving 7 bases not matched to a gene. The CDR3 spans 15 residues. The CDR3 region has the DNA TGTGCCACCAGCCGCCAAAGGACAGGGGGTCAGCCCCAGCATTTT. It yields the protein CATSRQRTGGQPQHF. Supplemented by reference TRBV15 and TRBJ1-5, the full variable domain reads DAMVIQNPRYQVTQFGKPVTLSCSQTLNHNVMYWYQQKSSQAPKLLFHYYDKDFNNEADTPDNFQSRRPNTSFCFLDIRSPGLGDTAMYLCATSRQRTGGQPQHFGDGTRLSIL.

CDR3 sequence: CASSLIGQANTGELFF. The CDR3 region has the DNA TGTGCCAGCAGCTTAATAGGCCAGGCGAACACCGGGGAGCTGTTTTTT. This chain connects TRBV7-3 to TRBJ2-2; no reliable D call. The CDR3 has 16 residues. V lost 1 base and J lost 0, with 9 bases in between. Germline assignment: CDR1 SGHTA and CDR2 FQGTGA. The entire variable domain, with the rest obtained from reference TRBV7-3 and TRBJ2-2, is as follows: GAGVSQTPSNKVTEKGKYVELRCDPISGHTALYWYRQSLGQGPEFLIYFQGTGAADDSGLPNDRFFAVRPEGSVSTLKIQRTERGDSAVYLCASSLIGQANTGELFFGEGSRLTVL.

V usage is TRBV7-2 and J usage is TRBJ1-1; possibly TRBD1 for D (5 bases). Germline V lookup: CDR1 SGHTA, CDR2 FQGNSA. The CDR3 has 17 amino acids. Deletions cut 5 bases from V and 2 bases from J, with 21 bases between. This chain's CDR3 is CASSLPPGVGSNTEAFF. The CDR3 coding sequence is TGTGCCAGCAGCCTACCCCCGGGGGTCGGATCAAACACTGAAGCTTTCTTT.

The CDR3 DNA follows: TGTGCCAGCAGCAGGAGCTACGAGCAGTACTTC. Encoded protein: CASSRSYEQYF. The rearrangement links TRBV21-1 to TRBJ2-7; TRBD2 is taken as the D call from the table, unchecked against the DNA. TRBV21-1 corresponds to a pseudogene. The CDR3 loop spans 11 amino acids.

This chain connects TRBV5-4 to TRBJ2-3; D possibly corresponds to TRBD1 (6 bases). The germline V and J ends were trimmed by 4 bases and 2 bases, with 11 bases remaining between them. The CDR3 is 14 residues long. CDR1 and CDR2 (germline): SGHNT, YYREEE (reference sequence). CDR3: CASSLQGSTDTQYF. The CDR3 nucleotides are TGTGCCAGCAGCCTACAGGGTTCCACAGATACGCAGTATTTT.

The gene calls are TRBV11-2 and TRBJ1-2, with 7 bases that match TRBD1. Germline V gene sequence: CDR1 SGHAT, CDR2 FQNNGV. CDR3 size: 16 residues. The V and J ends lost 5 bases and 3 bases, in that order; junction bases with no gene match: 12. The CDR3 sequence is CASSPFLSTGHYGYTF. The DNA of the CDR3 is TGTGCCAGCAGCCCGTTCCTGTCGACAGGGCACTATGGCTACACCTTC.

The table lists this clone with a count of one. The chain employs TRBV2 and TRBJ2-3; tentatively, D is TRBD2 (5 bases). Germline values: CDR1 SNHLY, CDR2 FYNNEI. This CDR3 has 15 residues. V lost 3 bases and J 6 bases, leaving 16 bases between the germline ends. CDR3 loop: CASSDNGLPGDTQYF. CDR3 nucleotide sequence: TGTGCCAGCAGTGATAACGGCCTCCCGGGGGATACGCAGTATTTT.

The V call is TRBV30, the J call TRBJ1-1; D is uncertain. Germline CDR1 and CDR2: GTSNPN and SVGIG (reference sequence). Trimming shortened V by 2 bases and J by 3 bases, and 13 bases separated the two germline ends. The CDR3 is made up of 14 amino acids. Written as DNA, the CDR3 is TGTGCCTGGAGTCGGAGGGATCGGCACACTGAAGCTTTCTTT. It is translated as CAWSRRDRHTEAFF.

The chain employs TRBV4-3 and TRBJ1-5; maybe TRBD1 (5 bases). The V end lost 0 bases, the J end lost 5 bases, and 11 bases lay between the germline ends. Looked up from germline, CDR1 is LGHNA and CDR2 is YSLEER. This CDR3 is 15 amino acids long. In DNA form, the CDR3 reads TGCGCCAGCAGCCAAGATGGGAGGGGCTATCAGCCCCAGCATTTT. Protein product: CASSQDGRGYQPQHF.

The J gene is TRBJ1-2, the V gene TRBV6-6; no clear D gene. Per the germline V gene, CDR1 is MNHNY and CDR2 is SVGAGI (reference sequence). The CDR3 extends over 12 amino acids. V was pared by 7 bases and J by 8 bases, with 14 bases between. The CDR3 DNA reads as TGTGCCAGCACCGACCAGCCGGGAGGCTACACCTTC. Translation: CASTDQPGGYTF.

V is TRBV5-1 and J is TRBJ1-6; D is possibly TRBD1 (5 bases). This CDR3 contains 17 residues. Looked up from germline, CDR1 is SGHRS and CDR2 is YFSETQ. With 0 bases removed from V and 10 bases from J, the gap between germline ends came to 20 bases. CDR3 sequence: CASSLGQQLGRGSPLHF. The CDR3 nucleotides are TGCGCCAGCAGCTTGGGACAGCAGTTGGGGCGCGGGTCACCCCTCCACTTT.

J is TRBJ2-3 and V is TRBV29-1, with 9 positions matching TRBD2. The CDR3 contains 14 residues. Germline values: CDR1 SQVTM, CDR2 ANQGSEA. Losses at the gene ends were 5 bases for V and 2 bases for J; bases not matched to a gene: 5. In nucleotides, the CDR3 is TGCAGCGTTACCCTAGCGGGGACCACAGATACGCAGTATTTT. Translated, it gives CSVTLAGTTDTQYF.

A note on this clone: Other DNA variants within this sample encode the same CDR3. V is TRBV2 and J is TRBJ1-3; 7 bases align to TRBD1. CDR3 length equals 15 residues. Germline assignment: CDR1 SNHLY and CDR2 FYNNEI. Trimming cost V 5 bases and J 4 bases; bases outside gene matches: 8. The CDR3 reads CASSSGQVTGNTIYF. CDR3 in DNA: TGTGCCAGCAGTTCTGGACAGGTAACCGGAAACACCATATATTTT. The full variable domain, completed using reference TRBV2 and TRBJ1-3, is EPEVTQTPSHQVTQMGQEVILRCVPISNHLYFYWYRQILGQKVEFLVSFYNNEISEKSEIFDDQFSVERPDGSNFTLKIRSTKLEDSAMYFCASSSGQVTGNTIYFGEGSWLTVV.

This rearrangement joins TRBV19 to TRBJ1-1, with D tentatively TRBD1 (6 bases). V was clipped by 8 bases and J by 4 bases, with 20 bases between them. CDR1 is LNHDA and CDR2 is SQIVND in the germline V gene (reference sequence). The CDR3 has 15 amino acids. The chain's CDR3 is CASRPQWGGLTEAFF. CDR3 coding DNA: TGTGCCAGTCGACCTCAATGGGGGGGGCTCACTGAAGCTTTCTTT. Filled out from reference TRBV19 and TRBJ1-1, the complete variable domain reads DGGITQSPKYLFRKEGQNVTLSCEQNLNHDAMYWYRQDPGQGLRLIYYSQIVNDFQKGDIAEGYSVSREKKESFPLTVTSAQKNPTAFYLCASRPQWGGLTEAFFGQGTRLTVV.

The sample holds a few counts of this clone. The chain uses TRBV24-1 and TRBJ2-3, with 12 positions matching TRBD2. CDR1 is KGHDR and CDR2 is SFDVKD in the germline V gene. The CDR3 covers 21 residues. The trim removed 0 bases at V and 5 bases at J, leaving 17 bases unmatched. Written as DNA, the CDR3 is TGTGCCACCAGTGATTTGCAAAGGGAGACTAGCGGGGGACCCTATGGAGATACGCAGTATTTT. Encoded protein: CATSDLQRETSGGPYGDTQYF.

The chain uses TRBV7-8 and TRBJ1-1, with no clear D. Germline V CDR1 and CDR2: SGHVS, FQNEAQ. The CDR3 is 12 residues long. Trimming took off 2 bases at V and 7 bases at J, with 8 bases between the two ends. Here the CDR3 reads CASSLILNEAFF. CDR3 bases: TGTGCCAGCAGCTTAATACTTAATGAAGCTTTCTTT.

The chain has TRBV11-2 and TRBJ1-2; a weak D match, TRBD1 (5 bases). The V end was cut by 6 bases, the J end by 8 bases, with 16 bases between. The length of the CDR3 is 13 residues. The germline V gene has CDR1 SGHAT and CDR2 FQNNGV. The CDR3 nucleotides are TGTGCCAGCAGTTGGGGCAGCCCTGAAGGCTACACCTTC. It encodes CASSWGSPEGYTF.